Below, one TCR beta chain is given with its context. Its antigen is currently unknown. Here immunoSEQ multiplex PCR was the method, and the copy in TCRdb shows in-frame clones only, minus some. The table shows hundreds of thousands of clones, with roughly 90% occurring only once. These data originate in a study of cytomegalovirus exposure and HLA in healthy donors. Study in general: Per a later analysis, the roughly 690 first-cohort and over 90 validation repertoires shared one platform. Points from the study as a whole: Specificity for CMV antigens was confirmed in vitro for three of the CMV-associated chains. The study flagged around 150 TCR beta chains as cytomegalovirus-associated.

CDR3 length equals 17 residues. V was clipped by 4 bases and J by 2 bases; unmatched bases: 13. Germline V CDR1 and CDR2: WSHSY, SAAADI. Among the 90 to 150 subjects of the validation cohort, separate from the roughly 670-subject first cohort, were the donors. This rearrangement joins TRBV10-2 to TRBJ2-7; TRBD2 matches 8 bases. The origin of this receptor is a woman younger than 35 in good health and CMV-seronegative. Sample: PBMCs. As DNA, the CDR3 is TGCGCCAGCAGTGGCTCCGTAACTAGCGGTAGCCCCTACGAGCAGTACTTC. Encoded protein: CASSGSVTSGSPYEQYF.